This T cell receptor (beta chain) was identified in a study of T cell repertoires in cytomegalovirus infection. Overall study context: In the study, CMV epitopes included recently identified HLA-C-restricted and well-studied HLA-B-restricted ones. CMV infection plus the matching HLA type was flagged by public TCR beta signatures.

Study conclusions and caveats: Public TCR beta family frequency separated CMV-and-HLA carriers, including in an independent cohort. Within the response measured ex vivo, HLA-C-restricted CMV-specific TCR beta clonotypes were dominant.

The V gene's germline CDR1 is MNHNY and CDR2 SVGAGI (reference sequence). This CDR3 region has 15 residues. Between the trimmed V and J ends, which lost 5 bases and 4 bases, there was a span of 17 bases. TCRdb itself ran the reads through MiXCR, one entry per CDR3 protein. The data contain 900,000 to 950,000 distinct CDR3 sequences, roughly 30% of them singletons. Concerning this clonotype: Its cognate antigen is unknown.

This clonotype was sampled from a human donor in good health (CMV status not recorded). Some clones in this sample may be carry-over from other donors' samples. This chain uses TRBV6-6 with TRBJ2-5; D might be TRBD1 or TRBD2, each matching 5 bases. Here the sequenced sample was cultured CD8+ T cells from PBMCs, taken from culture after CMV antigen stimulation. The CDR3 bases are TGTGCCAGCAGTACGGGACCCCCGAGGGGAGAGACCCAGTACTTC. Translation gives CASSTGPPRGETQYF.